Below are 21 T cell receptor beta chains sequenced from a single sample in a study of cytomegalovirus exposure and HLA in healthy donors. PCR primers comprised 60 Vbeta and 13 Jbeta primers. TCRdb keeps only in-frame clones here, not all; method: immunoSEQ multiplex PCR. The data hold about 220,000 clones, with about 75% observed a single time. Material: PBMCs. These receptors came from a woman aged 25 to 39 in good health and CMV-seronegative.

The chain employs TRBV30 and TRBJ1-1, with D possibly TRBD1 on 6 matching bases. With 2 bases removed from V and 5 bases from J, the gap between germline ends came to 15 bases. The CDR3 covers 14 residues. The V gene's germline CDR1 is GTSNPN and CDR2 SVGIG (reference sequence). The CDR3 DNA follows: TGTGCCTGGAGTCCTAGGGGGACGGGGACTGAAGCTTTCTTT. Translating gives CAWSPRGTGTEAFF. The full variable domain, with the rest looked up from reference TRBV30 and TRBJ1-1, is SQTIHQWPATLVQPVGSPLSLECTVEGTSNPNLYWYRQAAGRGLQLLFYSVGIGQISSEVPQNLSASRPQDRQFILSSKKLLLSDSGFYLCAWSPRGTGTEAFFGQGTRLTVV.

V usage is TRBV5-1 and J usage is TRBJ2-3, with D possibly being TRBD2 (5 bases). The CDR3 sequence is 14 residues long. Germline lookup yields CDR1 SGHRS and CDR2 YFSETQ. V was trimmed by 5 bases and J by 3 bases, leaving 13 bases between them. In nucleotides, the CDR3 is TGCGCCAGCAGAACCGGGGTTCGTACAGATACGCAGTATTTT. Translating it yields CASRTGVRTDTQYF.

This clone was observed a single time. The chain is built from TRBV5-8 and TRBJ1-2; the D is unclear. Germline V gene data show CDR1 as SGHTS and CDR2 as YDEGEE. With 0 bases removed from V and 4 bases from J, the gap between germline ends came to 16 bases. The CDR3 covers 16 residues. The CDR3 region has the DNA TGTGCCAGCAGCTTGGACAGTCAGACCTCATCCTATGGCTACACCTTC. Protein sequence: CASSLDSQTSSYGYTF.

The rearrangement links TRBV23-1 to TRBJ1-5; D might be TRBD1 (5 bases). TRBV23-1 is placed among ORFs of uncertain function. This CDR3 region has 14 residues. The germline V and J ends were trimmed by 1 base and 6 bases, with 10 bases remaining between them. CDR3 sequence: CASSQLRRGQPQHF. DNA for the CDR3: TGCGCCAGCAGTCAATTAAGAAGGGGTCAGCCCCAGCATTTT.

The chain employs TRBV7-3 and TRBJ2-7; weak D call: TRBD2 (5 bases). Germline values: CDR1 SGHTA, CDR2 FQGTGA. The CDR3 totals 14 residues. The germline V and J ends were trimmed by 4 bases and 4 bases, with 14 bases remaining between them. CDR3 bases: TGTGCCAGCAGCTCGATGGGAGACCTGTACGAGCAGTACTTC. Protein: CASSSMGDLYEQYF.

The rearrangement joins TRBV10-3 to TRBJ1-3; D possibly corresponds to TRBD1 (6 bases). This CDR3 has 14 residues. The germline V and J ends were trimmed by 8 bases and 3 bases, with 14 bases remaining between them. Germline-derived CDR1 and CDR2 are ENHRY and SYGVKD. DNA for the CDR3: TGTGCCATCGAACCCAGGGGAAATGGAAACACCATATATTTT. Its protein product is CAIEPRGNGNTIYF.

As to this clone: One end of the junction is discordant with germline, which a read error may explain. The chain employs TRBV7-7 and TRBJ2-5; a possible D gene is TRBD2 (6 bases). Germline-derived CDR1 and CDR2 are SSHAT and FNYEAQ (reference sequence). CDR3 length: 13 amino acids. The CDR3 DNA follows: TGTGCTAGCAGCCCGGGGGTAGGGGAGACCCAGTACTTC. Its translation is CASSPGVGETQYF.

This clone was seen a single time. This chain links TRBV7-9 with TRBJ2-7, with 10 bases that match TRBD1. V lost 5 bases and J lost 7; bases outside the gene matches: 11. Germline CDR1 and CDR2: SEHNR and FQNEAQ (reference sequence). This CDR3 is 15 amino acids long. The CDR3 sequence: CASSRLGQGPSEQYF. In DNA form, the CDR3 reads TGTGCCAGCAGCCGCCTGGGACAGGGGCCTAGTGAGCAGTACTTC. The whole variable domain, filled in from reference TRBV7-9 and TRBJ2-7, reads DTGVSQNPRHKITKRGQNVTFRCDPISEHNRLYWYRQTLGQGPEFLTYFQNEAQLEKSRLLSDRFSAERPKGSFSTLEIQRTEQGDSAMYLCASSRLGQGPSEQYFGPGTRLTVT.

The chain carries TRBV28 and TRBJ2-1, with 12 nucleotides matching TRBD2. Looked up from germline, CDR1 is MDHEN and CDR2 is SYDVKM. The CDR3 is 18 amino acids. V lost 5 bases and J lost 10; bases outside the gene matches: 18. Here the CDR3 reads CASSPPGLAGRSNEEQFF. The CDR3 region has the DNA TGTGCCAGCAGTCCTCCGGGACTAGCGGGCAGGTCCAATGAGGAGCAGTTCTTC.

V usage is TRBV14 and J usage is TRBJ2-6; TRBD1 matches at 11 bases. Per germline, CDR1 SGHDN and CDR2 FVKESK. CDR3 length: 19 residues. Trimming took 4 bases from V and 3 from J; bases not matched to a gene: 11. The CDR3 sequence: CASSLIVPGQGVGANVLTF. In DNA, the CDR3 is TGTGCCAGCAGCCTCATAGTCCCGGGACAGGGGGTTGGGGCCAACGTCCTGACTTTC.

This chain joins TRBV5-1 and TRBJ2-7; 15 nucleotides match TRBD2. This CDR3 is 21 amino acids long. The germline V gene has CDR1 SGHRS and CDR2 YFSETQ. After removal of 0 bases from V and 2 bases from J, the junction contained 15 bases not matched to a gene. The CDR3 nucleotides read TGCGCCAGCAGCTTGGGGACTAGCGGGAGGGGAGTCGTGGAGGCCCCCTACGAGCAGTACTTC. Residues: CASSLGTSGRGVVEAPYEQYF.

CDR3 protein: CASSRMNTEAFF. DNA of the CDR3: TGTGCCAGCTCGCGCATGAACACTGAAGCTTTCTTT. The gene calls are TRBV6-6 and TRBJ1-1; no definite D call. Looked up from germline, CDR1 is MNHNY and CDR2 is SVGAGI (reference sequence). Trimming pared 8 bases from V and 0 bases from J, leaving 7 bases between. The CDR3 is made up of 12 amino acids.

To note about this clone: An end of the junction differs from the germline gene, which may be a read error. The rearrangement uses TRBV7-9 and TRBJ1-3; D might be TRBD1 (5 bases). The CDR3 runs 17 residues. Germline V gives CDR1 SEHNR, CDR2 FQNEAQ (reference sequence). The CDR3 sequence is CSSSLSTGHRSGNTIYF. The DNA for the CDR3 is TGTTCCAGCAGCTTGAGTACAGGACACCGCTCTGGAAACACCATATATTTT.

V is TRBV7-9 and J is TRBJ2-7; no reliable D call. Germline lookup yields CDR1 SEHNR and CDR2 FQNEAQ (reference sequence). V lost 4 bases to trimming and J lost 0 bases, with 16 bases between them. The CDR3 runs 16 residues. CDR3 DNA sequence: TGTGCCAGCAGCTCTTCCCTCACTCGCGGCTCCTACGAGCAGTACTTC. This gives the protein CASSSSLTRGSYEQYF.

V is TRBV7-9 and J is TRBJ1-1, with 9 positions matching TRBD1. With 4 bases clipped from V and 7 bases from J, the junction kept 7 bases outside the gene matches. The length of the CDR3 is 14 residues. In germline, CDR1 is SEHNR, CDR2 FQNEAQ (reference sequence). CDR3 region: CASSSPGTGLEAFF. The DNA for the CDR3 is TGTGCCAGCAGCTCCCCGGGGACAGGGCTTGAAGCTTTCTTT.

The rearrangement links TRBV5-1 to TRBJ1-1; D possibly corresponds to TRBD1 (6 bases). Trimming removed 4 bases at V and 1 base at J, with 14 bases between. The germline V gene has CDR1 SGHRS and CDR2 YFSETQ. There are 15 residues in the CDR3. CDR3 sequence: CASSDPRGRNTEAFF. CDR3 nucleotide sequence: TGCGCCAGCAGCGACCCCAGGGGAAGGAACACTGAAGCTTTCTTT.

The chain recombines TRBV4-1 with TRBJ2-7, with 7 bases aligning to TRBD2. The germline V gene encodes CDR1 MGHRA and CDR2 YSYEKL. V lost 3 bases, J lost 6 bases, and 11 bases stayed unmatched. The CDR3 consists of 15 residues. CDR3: CASSQVGGSISEQYF. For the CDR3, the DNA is TGCGCCAGCAGCCAGGTCGGCGGGAGTATTTCCGAGCAGTACTTC.

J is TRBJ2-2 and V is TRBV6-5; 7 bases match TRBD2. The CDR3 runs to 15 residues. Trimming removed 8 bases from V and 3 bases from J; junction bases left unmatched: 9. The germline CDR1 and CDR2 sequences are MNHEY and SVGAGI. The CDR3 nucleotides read TGTGCCAGCTCCTTCGGTGGGGGGGACACCGGGGAGCTGTTTTTT. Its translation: CASSFGGGDTGELFF.

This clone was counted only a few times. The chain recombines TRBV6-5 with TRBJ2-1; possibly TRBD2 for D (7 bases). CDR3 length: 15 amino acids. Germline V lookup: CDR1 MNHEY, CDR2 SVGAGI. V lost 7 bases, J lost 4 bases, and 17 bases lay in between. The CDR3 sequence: CASIQGGGLYNEQFF. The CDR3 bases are TGTGCCAGCATACAAGGGGGGGGGTTATACAATGAGCAGTTCTTC.

CDR3 sequence: CASSPTAGQGGNTIYF. CDR3 DNA sequence: TGTGCCAGCTCACCGACAGCGGGACAGGGTGGAAACACCATATATTTT. This sequence joins TRBV18 and TRBJ1-3; 9 nucleotides match TRBD1. The CDR3 is 16 residues long. Germline values: CDR1 KGHSH, CDR2 LQKENI. After removal of 3 bases from V and 3 bases from J, the junction contained 6 bases not matched to a gene.

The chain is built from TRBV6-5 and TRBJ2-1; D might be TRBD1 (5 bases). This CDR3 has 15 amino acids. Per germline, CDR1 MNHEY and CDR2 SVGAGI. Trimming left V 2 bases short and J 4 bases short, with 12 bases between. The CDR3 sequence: CASSYGQLPYNEQFF. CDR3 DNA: TGTGCCAGCAGTTACGGACAACTCCCATACAATGAGCAGTTCTTC.